The clone carrying this T cell receptor beta chain was counted ten times or more. Through a sample-barcoded 5' primer and a J-beta primer mix, a second PCR was run for roughly 7 to 11 cycles. TCRdb itself ran the 5' RACE reads through MiXCR, one entry per CDR3 protein. Of roughly 900,000 distinct CDR3 sequences detected, 29% appear once; the ten largest clones hold roughly 17%. The source of the sample is a study of blood T cells in healthy people across ages. RNA extraction gave at least 5 micrograms of total RNA per sample. The sample was blood. The sequence came from a woman older than 75 in good health.

In DNA form, the CDR3 reads TGTGCCAGCAGCTTGGGATGGGCCTCCTACAATGAGCAGTTCTTC. This translates into CASSLGWASYNEQFF. The chain links TRBV7-2 to TRBJ2-1; D not resolved. The germline gives CDR1 SGHTA, CDR2 FQGNSA. The CDR3 sequence is 15 residues long. Trimming pared 3 bases from V and 0 bases from J, leaving 9 bases between. Complete variable domain (other parts from reference TRBV7-2 and TRBJ2-1): GAGVSQSPSNKVTEKGKDVELRCDPISGHTALYWYRQSLGQGLEFLIYFQGNSAPDKSGLPSDRFSAERTGGSVSTLTIQRTQQEDSAVYLCASSLGWASYNEQFFGPGTRLTVL.